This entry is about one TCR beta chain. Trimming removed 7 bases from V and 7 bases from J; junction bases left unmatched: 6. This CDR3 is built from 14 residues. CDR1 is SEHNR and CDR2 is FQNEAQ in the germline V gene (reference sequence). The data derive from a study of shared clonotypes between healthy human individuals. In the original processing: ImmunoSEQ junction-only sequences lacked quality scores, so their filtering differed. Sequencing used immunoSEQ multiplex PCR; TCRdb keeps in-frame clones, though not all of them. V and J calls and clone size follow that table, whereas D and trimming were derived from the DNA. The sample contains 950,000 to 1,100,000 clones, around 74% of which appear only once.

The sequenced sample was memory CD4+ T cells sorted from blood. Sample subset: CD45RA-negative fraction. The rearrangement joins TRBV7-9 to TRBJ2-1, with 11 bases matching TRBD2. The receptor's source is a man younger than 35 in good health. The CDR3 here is CASIVSGGANEQFF. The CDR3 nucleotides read TGTGCCAGCATCGTTAGCGGGGGGGCGAATGAGCAGTTCTTC.